Following are 30 T cell receptor beta chains from one sample sequenced in a study of OX40 agonist ivuxolimab in advanced cancers. The table came from immunoSEQ multiplex PCR; TCRdb's copy has only in-frame clones and leaves some out. The table shows nearly 70,000 clones, with around 83% occurring only once. Source: CD4+ or CD8+ T cells sorted from blood, taken in a trial of the OX40 agonist ivuxolimab. The receptors derive from an adult with an advanced solid tumor such as melanoma, head and neck, liver or kidney cancer.

Here the CDR3 DNA reads TGTGCCAGCAGTTCAGGCCCCACTTGGACAGGGGGGGACGAGCAGTACTTC. The encoded protein is CASSSGPTWTGGDEQYF. The chain joins TRBV27 to TRBJ2-7; 10 nucleotides line up with TRBD1. CDR1 and CDR2 from the germline V gene are MNHEY and SMNVEV (reference sequence). V was clipped by 4 bases and J by 5 bases; unmatched bases: 14. This CDR3 comprises 17 residues.

The CDR3: CAIPGTPNYGYTF. CDR3 coding DNA: TGCGCCATCCCCGGGACCCCCAACTATGGCTACACCTTC. The chain employs TRBV10-1 and TRBJ1-2; D is possibly TRBD1 (5 bases). There are 13 residues in the CDR3. Trimming shortened V by 10 bases and J by 2 bases, and 14 bases separated the two germline ends. Germline V gene sequence: CDR1 WNHNN, CDR2 SYGVQD (reference sequence).

The chain joins TRBV7-2 to TRBJ2-7; weak D call: TRBD2 (5 bases). Germline CDR1 SGHTA, CDR2 FQGNSA. V was cut by 0 bases and J by 0 bases, with 12 bases left in between. The CDR3 is made up of 16 amino acids. CDR3 DNA: TGTGCCAGCAGCTTAGCCAGTTCCACTAGCTCCTACGAGCAGTACTTC. Its protein product is CASSLASSTSSYEQYF. The full variable domain, its missing parts supplied by reference TRBV7-2 and TRBJ2-7, is GAGVSQSPSNKVTEKGKDVELRCDPISGHTALYWYRQSLGQGLEFLIYFQGNSAPDKSGLPSDRFSAERTGGSVSTLTIQRTQQEDSAVYLCASSLASSTSSYEQYFGPGTRLTVT.

V and J are TRBV5-1 and TRBJ2-1; 8 positions agree with TRBD2. J gave up 7 bases and V 2 bases, and 11 bases lay outside the gene matches. This CDR3 spans 16 amino acids. The germline V gene encodes CDR1 SGHRS and CDR2 YFSETQ. In nucleotides, the CDR3 is TGCGCCAGCAGCTTCTCAAGCGGGGGCCTCGGGAATGAGCAGTTCTTC. Translation: CASSFSSGGLGNEQFF.

A few counts support this clone. V and J are TRBV5-1 and TRBJ1-4; D call uncertain. V was clipped by 1 base and J by 8 bases, with 12 bases between them. Germline V CDR1 and CDR2: SGHRS, YFSETQ. CDR3 length: 14 amino acids. The CDR3 region is CASSLHKAKEKLFF. CDR3 DNA sequence: TGCGCCAGCAGCTTGCATAAGGCCAAGGAAAAACTGTTTTTT.

The chain combines TRBV11-2 with TRBJ1-5; 11 bases match TRBD1. Trimming removed 6 bases from V and 4 bases from J; junction bases left unmatched: 5. Germline V CDR1 and CDR2: SGHAT, FQNNGV. The CDR3 loop spans 15 amino acids. The CDR3: CASRRTGGLNQPQHF. The CDR3 DNA is TGTGCCAGCAGACGGACAGGGGGCCTTAATCAGCCCCAGCATTTT.

This chain links TRBV7-9 with TRBJ1-2; TRBD1 agrees at 11 bases. Germline V CDR1 and CDR2: SEHNR, FQNEAQ (reference sequence). The CDR3 has 17 amino acids. Trimming took 4 bases from V and 8 from J; bases not matched to a gene: 15. CDR3 residues: CASSSRRGQGVIGGYTF. The DNA for the CDR3 is TGTGCCAGCAGCTCGAGACGGGGACAGGGGGTTATTGGCGGCTACACCTTC.

The chain uses TRBV19 and TRBJ1-5, with TRBD1 as a possible D gene (5 bases). Germline V gene lookup returns CDR1 LNHDA and CDR2 SQIVND (reference sequence). V was shortened by 5 bases and J by 2 bases, with 13 bases between the two germline ends. CDR3 length equals 15 residues. This CDR3 is CASSPMGGGNQPQHF. CDR3 in DNA: TGTGCCAGTAGTCCCATGGGGGGAGGCAATCAGCCCCAGCATTTT.

The sample holds a few counts of this clone. The rearrangement joins TRBV19 to TRBJ1-6, with D perhaps matching TRBD1 (5 bases). CDR3 length equals 13 residues. Trimming cost V 5 bases and J 8 bases, with 10 bases left between them. Germline V gives CDR1 LNHDA, CDR2 SQIVND (reference sequence). The CDR3 nucleotides read TGTGCCAGTAGTGTTTTGGGGGATTCACCCCTCCACTTT. Translating gives CASSVLGDSPLHF.

The chain couples TRBV19 to TRBJ2-3, with 12 bases identical to TRBD2. The CDR3 length is 16 residues. Germline V lookup: CDR1 LNHDA, CDR2 SQIVND (reference sequence). The ends lost 4 bases at V and 0 bases at J; junction bases unmatched: 2. The CDR3 protein is CASSKLAGGSTDTQYF. The DNA for the CDR3 is TGTGCCAGTAGTAAACTAGCGGGGGGTAGCACAGATACGCAGTATTTT.

The chain links TRBV7-6 to TRBJ2-7, with D unresolved. The CDR3 covers 14 residues. V lost 5 bases, J lost 4 bases, and 15 bases lay in between. Germline loops: CDR1 SGHVS, CDR2 FNYEAQ. CDR3 loop: CASSPQGLLYEQYF. For the CDR3, the DNA is TGTGCCAGCAGCCCCCAAGGTCTTTTGTACGAGCAGTACTTC.

This clone was counted only a few times. The chain carries TRBV5-5 and TRBJ1-4; D remains unclear. Germline lookup yields CDR1 SGHKS and CDR2 YYEKEE (reference sequence). The length of the CDR3 is 16 residues. Trimming cost V 5 bases and J 8 bases, with 22 bases left between them. The CDR3 DNA follows: TGTGCCAGCAGTCGAGGTGGGAGGGTACCTGGGGAAAAACTGTTTTTT. Its protein product is CASSRGGRVPGEKLFF.

The chain links TRBV4-2 to TRBJ2-5; D is undetermined. V dropped 2 bases and J dropped 9 bases, with 10 bases sitting between them. The CDR3 totals 12 residues. The germline V gene has CDR1 LGHNA and CDR2 YNFKEQ. The DNA of the CDR3 is TGTGCCAGCAGCCAATCGGGTTTGGCCCAGTACTTC. Translation: CASSQSGLAQYF.

This clone was observed a few times. The chain recombines TRBV5-1 with TRBJ1-1; D uncertain. V shed 0 bases and J shed 1 base, with 13 bases lying between them. Germline V gene sequence: CDR1 SGHRS, CDR2 YFSETQ. The CDR3 consists of 16 residues. The CDR3 DNA reads as TGCGCCAGCAGCTTGGCTTTGAGCAGCAGGAACACTGAAGCTTTCTTT. It specifies CASSLALSSRNTEAFF.

CDR3 coding DNA: TGTGCCAGCAGCACGATGACAGGGGGCGTTTTCGGGGAGCTGTTTTTT. It specifies CASSTMTGGVFGELFF. The chain is built from TRBV21-1 and TRBJ2-2; the listed D gene, TRBD1, was not tested against the DNA. TRBV21-1 represents a pseudogene. The CDR3 is made up of 16 amino acids.

This chain connects TRBV5-4 to TRBJ1-3; D perhaps matches TRBD1 (6 bases). Germline V CDR1 and CDR2: SGHNT, YYREEE (reference sequence). Trimming left V 5 bases short and J 1 base short, with 16 bases between. The CDR3 is made up of 16 amino acids. CDR3 nucleotides: TGTGCCAGCAGTACCGGTGGAGGGGGATCTGGAAACACCATATATTTT. Its protein is CASSTGGGGSGNTIYF.

The rearrangement uses TRBV7-9 and TRBJ2-3; 8 bases map to TRBD1. The germline gives CDR1 SEHNR, CDR2 FQNEAQ (reference sequence). This CDR3 comprises 17 residues. V was clipped by 0 bases and J by 4 bases; unmatched bases: 9. CDR3 sequence reads: CASSLALDRDSPDTQYF. The CDR3 DNA follows: TGTGCCAGCAGCTTAGCGTTGGACAGGGATTCCCCAGATACGCAGTATTTT. Full variable domain (outside the CDR3, taken from reference TRBV7-9 and TRBJ2-3): DTGVSQNPRHKITKRGQNVTFRCDPISEHNRLYWYRQTLGQGPEFLTYFQNEAQLEKSRLLSDRFSAERPKGSFSTLEIQRTEQGDSAMYLCASSLALDRDSPDTQYFGPGTRLTVL.

CDR3 DNA: TGTGCCAGCAGCTTACCGTTCAGGTCAGGCGACAATGAGCAGTTCTTC. The encoded protein is CASSLPFRSGDNEQFF. The chain uses TRBV11-2 and TRBJ2-1; no reliable D call. The V gene's germline CDR1 is SGHAT and CDR2 FQNNGV. The CDR3 consists of 16 residues. Trimming removed 2 bases at V and 5 bases at J, with 16 bases between.

This clone is a singleton in its sample. V is TRBV13 and J is TRBJ2-5; 12 bases match TRBD2. Looked up from germline, CDR1 is PRHDT and CDR2 is FYEKMQ (reference sequence). The ends lost 6 bases at V and 5 bases at J; junction bases unmatched: 10. This CDR3 is 16 amino acids long. CDR3 protein: CASRDTSGGPRETQYF. The DNA of the CDR3 is TGTGCCAGCAGGGACACTAGCGGGGGGCCAAGGGAGACCCAGTACTTC.

V gene TRBV7-2 combines with J gene TRBJ2-3; weak D call: TRBD1 (6 bases). Germline CDR1 and CDR2: SGHTA and FQGNSA. Trimming removed 5 bases from V and 3 bases from J, with 15 bases in between. The CDR3 is 15 residues long. This CDR3 reads CASSPDRSLTDTQYF. Written as DNA, the CDR3 is TGTGCCAGCAGCCCCGACAGGTCCCTTACAGATACGCAGTATTTT.

The genes are TRBV2 and TRBJ2-5, with a weak D call TRBD1 (6 bases). The CDR3 spans 15 residues. Germline CDR1 reads SNHLY; CDR2 reads FYNNEI. The V end lost 4 bases, the J end lost 2 bases, and 14 bases lay between the germline ends. The CDR3 sequence: CASSALGHSQETQYF. The DNA for the CDR3 is TGTGCCAGCAGTGCCTTGGGACACTCACAAGAGACCCAGTACTTC.

CDR3 sequence: CASSETGGLPQHF. DNA of the CDR3: TGTGCCAGCAGTGAGACCGGGGGCCTTCCCCAGCATTTT. The chain uses TRBV6-1 and TRBJ1-5; a weak D match, TRBD1 (6 bases). The CDR3 extends over 13 amino acids. Germline assignment: CDR1 MNHNS and CDR2 SASEGT. V dropped 3 bases and J dropped 10 bases, with 13 bases sitting between them.

The chain combines TRBV18 with TRBJ1-5; 9 nucleotides line up with TRBD1. Germline assignment: CDR1 KGHSH and CDR2 LQKENI. V lost 4 bases, J lost 3 bases, and 7 bases stayed unmatched. The length of the CDR3 is 16 residues. In DNA, the CDR3 is TGTGCCAGCTCACAGGGGACAGGGAAGAACAATCAGCCCCAGCATTTT. It codes for CASSQGTGKNNQPQHF.

The V call is TRBV6-1, the J call TRBJ1-5, with 10 nucleotides matching TRBD1. CDR3 length equals 15 residues. From germline, CDR1 is MNHNS and CDR2 SASEGT. V dropped 10 bases and J dropped 6; count of bases not matched to a gene: 12. CDR3 in amino acids: CATYEPGQGSQPQHF. The DNA for the CDR3 is TGTGCCACATACGAACCGGGACAGGGGTCTCAGCCCCAGCATTTT.

V usage is TRBV28 and J usage is TRBJ1-2; D gene ambiguous. V was clipped by 6 bases and J by 4 bases, with 9 bases between them. In germline, CDR1 is MDHEN, CDR2 SYDVKM. The CDR3 consists of 12 residues. The CDR3 DNA follows: TGTGCCAGCAGCGAAGGTGGCTATGGCTACACCTTC. Protein: CASSEGGYGYTF.

There are a few counts of this clone. The V and J genes are TRBV2 and TRBJ1-6, with D uncertain. V lost 4 bases, J lost 7 bases, and 8 bases lay in between. CDR3 length: 13 residues. CDR1 is SNHLY and CDR2 is FYNNEI in the germline V gene. The CDR3 DNA sequence: TGTGCCAGCAGTGGGGAGGGAAATTCACCCCTCCACTTT. Residues: CASSGEGNSPLHF.

The rearrangement joins TRBV5-6 to TRBJ2-3, with D perhaps matching TRBD1 (6 bases). V lost 7 bases to trimming and J lost 1 base, with 19 bases between them. This CDR3 contains 16 residues. Looked up from germline, CDR1 is SGHDT and CDR2 is YYEEEE. For the CDR3, the DNA is TGTGCCAGCCTACCTTTTACAGGGCTCGGCACAGATACGCAGTATTTT. Translation gives CASLPFTGLGTDTQYF.

The chain links TRBV19 to TRBJ1-5; maybe TRBD1 (6 bases). This CDR3 is 13 amino acids long. Germline-derived CDR1 and CDR2 are LNHDA and SQIVND (reference sequence). The V and J ends lost 11 bases and 3 bases respectively, with 14 bases between them. The CDR3 DNA follows: TGTGCCGGGGGGGCAGGGTACAATCAGCCCCAGCATTTT. As protein: CAGGAGYNQPQHF. Variable domain in full (rest from reference TRBV19 and TRBJ1-5): DGGITQSPKYLFRKEGQNVTLSCEQNLNHDAMYWYRQDPGQGLRLIYYSQIVNDFQKGDIAEGYSVSREKKESFPLTVTSAQKNPTAFYLCAGGAGYNQPQHFGDGTRLSIL.

The chain employs TRBV4-1 and TRBJ2-7; D is perhaps TRBD2 (6 bases). Trimming cost V 6 bases and J 1 base, with 28 bases left between them. Looked up from germline, CDR1 is MGHRA and CDR2 is YSYEKL. There are 19 residues in the CDR3. CDR3 coding DNA: TGCGCCAGCAGTCCTGGCGAAGGAGGGCGTGTTGGGGGATCCTACGAGCAGTACTTC. It translates to CASSPGEGGRVGGSYEQYF.

This clone came up once. The gene calls are TRBV27 and TRBJ2-2, with 7 bases fitting TRBD1. With 8 bases clipped from V and 7 bases from J, the junction kept 1 base outside the gene matches. The CDR3 spans 11 residues. Germline V gene sequence: CDR1 MNHEY, CDR2 SMNVEV (reference sequence). In DNA form, the CDR3 reads TGTGCCAGCCACAGGGGCGGGGAGCTGTTTTTT. Its protein product is CASHRGGELFF.